These 9 T cell receptor beta chains were all obtained from the same sample, sequenced in a study of response to subunit inactivated influenza vaccine. TCRdb re-called the RT-PCR reads with MiXCR, one entry per CDR3 protein. The table lists 550,000 to 800,000 distinct CDR3 sequences, 14% of them singletons, with 6.5% to 8.5% in the top ten. The sample here was PBMCs from blood, taken around 14 days before vaccination. Every receptor here comes from a man aged 45-65 years who received an inactivated influenza vaccine.

This clonotype was found a few times. The V gene is TRBV29-1, the J gene TRBJ1-5; 7 bases agree with TRBD1. The CDR3 is 15 residues long. V dropped 4 bases and J dropped 3; count of bases not matched to a gene: 9. CDR1 SQVTM and CDR2 ANQGSEA come from the germline V gene. The CDR3 reads CSVALSTGNNQPQHF. CDR3 nucleotides: TGCAGCGTTGCCCTATCGACAGGGAACAATCAGCCCCAGCATTTT.

This CDR3 is CASSSPGGQGQDEQYF. The CDR3 nucleotides are TGTGCCAGCAGCTCTCCGGGTGGACAGGGTCAGGACGAGCAGTACTTC. V gene TRBV7-9 combines with J gene TRBJ2-7; 8 positions match TRBD1. The CDR3 sequence is 16 residues long. Germline V gene lookup returns CDR1 SEHNR and CDR2 FQNEAQ (reference sequence). Trimming removed 4 bases from V and 5 bases from J; junction bases left unmatched: 13.

This clonotype appeared a few times. This chain links TRBV12-1 with TRBJ2-1. TRBV12-1 is a pseudogene segment. This CDR3 has 16 residues. The CDR3 nucleotides read TGTGCACAGCGGGCAGGAAAGTTGAAATCCTACAATGAGCAGTTCTTC. Amino acid sequence: CAQRAGKLKSYNEQFF.

There are a few counts of this clonotype. This sequence joins TRBV4-1 and TRBJ2-3; no clear D gene. The V end was cut by 0 bases, the J end by 6 bases, with 10 bases between. This CDR3 comprises 14 residues. Germline V gene sequence: CDR1 MGHRA, CDR2 YSYEKL. In nucleotides, the CDR3 is TGCGCCAGCAGCCAAGAGGACGCGGCTGATACGCAGTATTTT. Translating gives CASSQEDAADTQYF.

This clonotype was counted only a few times. The V and J genes are TRBV27 and TRBJ2-3; D ambiguous. The germline V gene encodes CDR1 MNHEY and CDR2 SMNVEV (reference sequence). The CDR3 totals 13 residues. The V gene lost 8 bases and the J gene lost 4 bases, with 13 bases spanning the gap. CDR3 in amino acids: CASAEIAADTQYF. In nucleotides, the CDR3 is TGTGCCAGCGCCGAAATAGCCGCAGATACGCAGTATTTT.

In its sample, this clonotype was seen a few times. The chain carries TRBV27 and TRBJ2-3, with D perhaps matching TRBD2 (6 bases). Germline CDR1 MNHEY, CDR2 SMNVEV (reference sequence). The CDR3 has 12 amino acids. The ends were cut back, 5 bases at V and 6 bases at J, with 9 bases in the middle. CDR3: CASSIRGDTQYF. The DNA of the CDR3 is TGTGCCAGCAGTATCCGGGGGGATACGCAGTATTTT.

The gene calls are TRBV19 and TRBJ2-3; maybe TRBD2 (5 bases). V was pared by 7 bases and J by 0 bases, with 11 bases between. Germline-derived CDR1 and CDR2 are LNHDA and SQIVND (reference sequence). This CDR3 is 14 amino acids long. The CDR3 coding sequence is TGTGCCAGTAAGTCGGACTTTAGCACAGATACGCAGTATTTT. Encoded protein: CASKSDFSTDTQYF.

The table lists this clonotype with many counts. The chain employs TRBV3-1 and TRBJ2-2; TRBD1 agrees at 8 bases. Germline CDR1 and CDR2: LGHDT and YNNKEL (reference sequence). This CDR3 has 19 amino acids. J gave up 1 base and V 1 base, and 11 bases lay outside the gene matches. The CDR3: CASSQVWQGARMNTGELFF. DNA for the CDR3: TGTGCCAGCAGCCAAGTTTGGCAGGGGGCGCGGATGAACACCGGGGAGCTGTTTTTT.

Comments on this clonotype: This may come from a read error, since a much larger clone is one base off. This rearrangement joins TRBV29-1 to TRBJ2-3, with D perhaps matching TRBD1 (5 bases). The length of the CDR3 is 12 residues. In germline, CDR1 is SQVTM, CDR2 ANQGSEA. DNA of the CDR3: TGCAGCGTTGAAATGCAGACAGATACGCATTATTTT. Its translation is CSVEMQTDTHYF.